Shown below are 30 T cell receptor beta chains from a single sample sequenced in a study of cytomegalovirus exposure and HLA in healthy donors. The study ran its PCR with 60 Vbeta and 13 Jbeta primers. The data were produced by immunoSEQ multiplex PCR, yet TCRdb's version contains in-frame clones alone and is incomplete. The sample holds 130,000 to 150,000 clones; roughly 68% are singletons and the top ten take about 4.5%. The source material was PBMCs. These receptor sequences come from a man aged 55 to 70 in good health and CMV-seronegative.

This clone was seen at least ten times. The rearrangement joins TRBV10-3 to TRBJ2-1; 12 bases line up with TRBD2. CDR1 ENHRY and CDR2 SYGVKD come from the germline V gene. The trim removed 10 bases at V and 0 bases at J, leaving 13 bases unmatched. CDR3 size: 18 residues. The CDR3 spells CATRGGLAGPSSYNEQFF. DNA of the CDR3: TGTGCCACCCGGGGAGGACTAGCGGGACCCAGCTCCTACAATGAGCAGTTCTTC.

The gene calls are TRBV6-6 and TRBJ1-1; 7 nucleotides line up with TRBD1. V shed 4 bases, J shed 5 bases, and the junction held 7 bases outside the gene matches. This CDR3 is 14 amino acids long. Germline CDR1 and CDR2: MNHNY and SVGAGI (reference sequence). CDR3 in amino acids: CASSFQGEGTEAFF. The CDR3 coding sequence is TGTGCCAGCAGTTTTCAGGGGGAAGGGACTGAAGCTTTCTTT.

The chain recombines TRBV23-1 with TRBJ2-5; possible D gene TRBD1, 7 bases. TRBV23-1 is designated an ORF whose function remains uncertain. V lost 0 bases to trimming and J lost 1 base, with 24 bases between them. The CDR3 spans 20 residues. CDR3 protein: CASSQSLIGGDSPVQETQYF. In DNA, the CDR3 is TGCGCCAGCAGTCAATCTCTGATCGGCGGGGACAGCCCGGTCCAAGAGACCCAGTACTTC.

The chain carries TRBV7-2 and TRBJ2-7, with D unresolved. Germline loops: CDR1 SGHTA, CDR2 FQGNSA. Trimming took off 0 bases at V and 0 bases at J, with 9 bases between the two ends. There are 15 residues in the CDR3. CDR3 loop: CASSLAHSYSYEQYF. The CDR3 region has the DNA TGTGCCAGCAGCTTAGCTCACTCCTACTCCTACGAGCAGTACTTC.

V gene TRBV9 combines with J gene TRBJ1-1; D is unclear. Germline-derived CDR1 and CDR2 are SGDLS and YYNGEE. The V and J ends lost 4 bases and 7 bases respectively, with 17 bases between them. The CDR3 is 14 residues long. The CDR3 bases are TGTGCCAGCAGCTTCAGCGGGCAGGCGGGTGAAGCTTTCTTT. This gives the protein CASSFSGQAGEAFF.

The chain employs TRBV7-2 and TRBJ1-4; possibly TRBD1 for D (5 bases). The CDR3 consists of 16 residues. Trimming left V 1 base short and J 5 bases short, with 14 bases between. Germline assignment: CDR1 SGHTA and CDR2 FQGNSA. The CDR3 loop reads CASSLGGGRPNEKLFF. The CDR3 bases are TGTGCCAGCAGCTTAGGGGGCGGCAGACCAAATGAAAAACTGTTTTTT.

The chain carries TRBV9 and TRBJ2-2, with a tentative D call TRBD2 (6 bases). V lost 2 bases and J lost 3, with 17 bases in between. There are 17 residues in the CDR3. Germline lookup yields CDR1 SGDLS and CDR2 YYNGEE. In DNA, the CDR3 is TGTGCCAGCAGCGTCCCATTAGCGGTTAGGGACACCGGGGAGCTGTTTTTT. Its translation is CASSVPLAVRDTGELFF.

This clone showed up just a few times. The rearrangement links TRBV19 to TRBJ1-4; D might be TRBD1 (5 bases). This CDR3 contains 15 residues. Per the germline V gene, CDR1 is LNHDA and CDR2 is SQIVND (reference sequence). Trimming took off 5 bases at V and 7 bases at J, with 17 bases between the two ends. CDR3 bases: TGTGCCAGTAGTGGCCGGACACCAATTAGTGAAAAACTGTTTTTT. It codes for CASSGRTPISEKLFF. The full variable domain, rest sourced from reference TRBV19 and TRBJ1-4, is DGGITQSPKYLFRKEGQNVTLSCEQNLNHDAMYWYRQDPGQGLRLIYYSQIVNDFQKGDIAEGYSVSREKKESFPLTVTSAQKNPTAFYLCASSGRTPISEKLFFGSGTQLSVL.

The count of this clone is one. The rearrangement joins TRBV28 to TRBJ2-7; 12 bases agree with TRBD1. CDR1 is MDHEN, CDR2 SYDVKM, per germline. The CDR3 is 16 residues long. V shed 6 bases and J 0 bases; nucleotides not matched to a gene: 6. CDR3 sequence: CASRGTGGSGSYEQYF. The CDR3, as DNA: TGTGCCAGCAGAGGGACAGGGGGCTCAGGCTCCTACGAGCAGTACTTC.

The rearrangement links TRBV29-1 to TRBJ2-7, with TRBD2 matching over 9 bases. This CDR3 is built from 14 residues. CDR1 and CDR2 from the germline V gene are SQVTM and ANQGSEA. Trimming removed 0 bases from V and 7 bases from J; junction bases left unmatched: 7. CDR3 residues: CSVEEREGRREQYF. The CDR3 nucleotides read TGCAGCGTTGAAGAGCGGGAGGGCCGTAGGGAGCAGTACTTC.

This clone was observed a few times. J is TRBJ1-2 and V is TRBV7-9; 8 bases align to TRBD1. J gave up 4 bases and V 1 base, and 8 bases lay outside the gene matches. The CDR3 is 16 amino acids. Per the germline V gene, CDR1 is SEHNR and CDR2 is FQNEAQ (reference sequence). This CDR3 reads CASSLGAGQGGYGYTF. For the CDR3, the DNA is TGTGCCAGCAGCTTAGGGGCCGGACAGGGAGGCTATGGCTACACCTTC.

The CDR3 sequence is CASSQGAQGLNTEAFF. The CDR3 DNA reads TGCGCCAGCAGCCAGGGGGCTCAGGGCCTGAACACTGAAGCTTTCTTT. V gene TRBV4-1 combines with J gene TRBJ1-1; possibly TRBD1 for D (6 bases). V was clipped by 3 bases and J by 0 bases, with 14 bases between them. CDR1 and CDR2 (germline): MGHRA, YSYEKL. The CDR3 spans 16 residues.

The genes are TRBV10-3 and TRBJ2-7; 7 bases are shared with TRBD1. The ends lost 2 bases at V and 1 base at J; junction bases unmatched: 5. This CDR3 is 15 amino acids long. Germline CDR1 reads ENHRY; CDR2 reads SYGVKD. The CDR3 spells CAISENPGQSYEQYF. In DNA form, the CDR3 reads TGTGCCATCAGTGAGAACCCGGGACAGTCCTACGAGCAGTACTTC.

This sequence joins TRBV5-5 and TRBJ1-2; D is uncertain. This CDR3 has 15 amino acids. Trimming left V 0 bases short and J 0 bases short, with 9 bases between. The germline CDR1 and CDR2 sequences are SGHKS and YYEKEE (reference sequence). The CDR3: CASSLVTVSNYGYTF. As DNA, the CDR3 is TGTGCCAGCAGCTTGGTTACGGTATCTAACTATGGCTACACCTTC.

The chain has TRBV10-3 and TRBJ1-5; 7 bases match TRBD1. Germline loops: CDR1 ENHRY, CDR2 SYGVKD. J gave up 10 bases and V 4 bases, and 7 bases lay outside the gene matches. The CDR3 runs to 13 residues. In nucleotides, the CDR3 is TGTGCCATCAGTGCAGGTCGGGACAGACCCCAGCATTTT. Protein: CAISAGRDRPQHF.

The chain recombines TRBV18 with TRBJ2-3, with 9 bases that match TRBD2. The CDR3 runs to 15 residues. Germline V gene lookup returns CDR1 KGHSH and CDR2 LQKENI. The V and J ends lost 5 bases and 2 bases, in that order; junction bases with no gene match: 5. The CDR3 protein is CASSMGLANTDTQYF. The DNA for the CDR3 is TGTGCCAGCTCAATGGGACTAGCAAACACAGATACGCAGTATTTT.

V gene TRBV7-9 combines with J gene TRBJ2-1, with D possibly matching TRBD1 (7 bases). Germline CDR1 and CDR2: SEHNR and FQNEAQ (reference sequence). CDR3 size: 14 residues. With 5 bases removed from V and 6 bases from J, the gap between germline ends came to 14 bases. The CDR3 DNA reads as TGTGCCAGCAGCGTCAGGGGGGATCCCAATGAGCAGTTCTTC. Protein product: CASSVRGDPNEQFF.

The genes are TRBV4-2 and TRBJ1-1, with TRBD1 as a possible D gene (6 bases). CDR3 length equals 16 residues. The V gene lost 0 bases and the J gene lost 3 bases, with 14 bases spanning the gap. Germline V lookup: CDR1 LGHNA, CDR2 YNFKEQ. The CDR3 bases are TGTGCCAGCAGCCAAGATCACCAGGGGCCACACACTGAAGCTTTCTTT. Its translation: CASSQDHQGPHTEAFF.

V gene TRBV27 combines with J gene TRBJ2-2; 7 positions agree with TRBD2. Germline CDR1 is MNHEY and CDR2 is SMNVEV (reference sequence). CDR3 size: 16 residues. After removal of 2 bases from V and 1 base from J, the junction contained 4 bases not matched to a gene. CDR3 residues: CASSLGASGNTGELFF. The CDR3 region has the DNA TGTGCCAGCAGTTTAGGGGCTAGCGGGAACACCGGGGAGCTGTTTTTT.

The rearrangement joins TRBV2 to TRBJ1-2; D may be TRBD1 (6 bases). The CDR3 runs to 14 residues. Germline V gene data show CDR1 as SNHLY and CDR2 as FYNNEI. V was cut by 6 bases and J by 4 bases, with 15 bases left in between. The CDR3 loop reads CASRSLTGSYGYTF. The CDR3 nucleotides are TGTGCCAGCAGGAGCCTAACAGGGTCCTATGGCTACACCTTC.

The sample holds a few counts of this clone. V and J are TRBV19 and TRBJ2-1; 9 bases map to TRBD1. Germline trimming cut 9 bases from V and 6 bases from J; bases unmatched to any gene: 6. The germline V gene has CDR1 LNHDA and CDR2 SQIVND (reference sequence). The CDR3 sequence is 13 residues long. This chain's CDR3 is CASSPGQGNEQFF. Written as DNA, the CDR3 is TGTGCCAGCTCACCGGGACAGGGCAATGAGCAGTTCTTC.

This clone was counted a single time. The chain joins TRBV7-2 to TRBJ1-2; TRBD1 is a possible D gene (6 bases). Germline CDR1 is SGHTA and CDR2 is FQGNSA. CDR3 length equals 14 residues. Trimming stripped 1 base from V and 0 bases from J, with 6 bases between. The CDR3 nucleotides are TGTGCCAGCAGCTTAGGGACAGCTAACTATGGCTACACCTTC. It encodes CASSLGTANYGYTF.

The chain is built from TRBV7-9 and TRBJ2-1, with D perhaps TRBD2 (6 bases). The germline V gene encodes CDR1 SEHNR and CDR2 FQNEAQ (reference sequence). The V end was cut by 5 bases, the J end by 10 bases, with 12 bases between. This CDR3 region has 12 residues. CDR3 region: CASSRSLAEQFF. In nucleotides, the CDR3 is TGTGCCAGCAGCCGTTCGCTAGCGGAGCAGTTCTTC. Full variable domain (missing parts from reference TRBV7-9 and TRBJ2-1): DTGVSQNPRHKITKRGQNVTFRCDPISEHNRLYWYRQTLGQGPEFLTYFQNEAQLEKSRLLSDRFSAERPKGSFSTLEIQRTEQGDSAMYLCASSRSLAEQFFGPGTRLTVL.

The genes are TRBV6-5 and TRBJ1-2, with a weak D call TRBD1 (6 bases). V dropped 4 bases and J dropped 2 bases, with 17 bases sitting between them. Germline CDR1 and CDR2: MNHEY and SVGAGI. The CDR3 runs 16 residues. The CDR3 sequence is CASSFRQTGVNYGYTF. The CDR3 DNA reads as TGTGCCAGCAGTTTCCGCCAGACAGGCGTGAACTATGGCTACACCTTC.

The chain carries TRBV7-8 and TRBJ2-1, with D unresolved. The CDR3 sequence is 15 residues long. Between the trimmed V and J ends, which lost 5 bases and 1 base, there was a span of 12 bases. The V gene's germline CDR1 is SGHVS and CDR2 FQNEAQ. Here the CDR3 reads CASSHHTRSYNEQFF. The CDR3 DNA follows: TGTGCCAGCAGCCACCACACCCGATCCTACAATGAGCAGTTCTTC. Full variable domain (missing parts from reference TRBV7-8 and TRBJ2-1): GAGVSQSPRYKVAKRGQDVALRCDPISGHVSLFWYQQALGQGPEFLTYFQNEAQLDKSGLPSDRFFAERPEGSVSTLKIQRTQQEDSAVYLCASSHHTRSYNEQFFGPGTRLTVL.

This chain uses TRBV28 with TRBJ2-2, with D perhaps matching TRBD2 (5 bases). The CDR3 runs to 13 residues. Trimming took 8 bases from V and 4 from J, leaving 11 bases between them. CDR1 is MDHEN and CDR2 is SYDVKM in the germline V gene. The CDR3 here is CASRTSGTGELFF. DNA of the CDR3: TGTGCCAGCCGGACCAGCGGCACCGGGGAGCTGTTTTTT.

The chain recombines TRBV19 with TRBJ1-3; unclear D gene. The ends were cut back, 6 bases at V and 4 bases at J, with 31 bases in the middle. Germline V gene lookup returns CDR1 LNHDA and CDR2 SQIVND (reference sequence). This CDR3 has 20 amino acids. This CDR3 reads CASSGPAFNRGLPEGNTIYF. In DNA, the CDR3 is TGTGCCAGTAGCGGACCAGCATTTAATCGAGGGCTCCCGGAGGGAAACACCATATATTTT.

This clone was found a few times. The chain joins TRBV6-1 to TRBJ2-3; 8 bases align to TRBD2. V gave up 1 base and J gave up 10 bases; unmatched junction bases: 7. CDR1 and CDR2 from the germline V gene are MNHNS and SASEGT. The CDR3 has 14 residues. This CDR3 is CASSEVSSGVAQYF. DNA for the CDR3: TGTGCCAGCAGTGAAGTGAGTAGCGGGGTAGCGCAGTATTTT.

The chain carries TRBV6-5 and TRBJ1-1; D perhaps matches TRBD1 (6 bases). V was cut by 4 bases and J by 0 bases, with 6 bases left in between. The CDR3 runs 13 residues. Germline CDR1 is MNHEY and CDR2 is SVGAGI. The CDR3 sequence is CASSWDMNTEAFF. In DNA, the CDR3 is TGTGCCAGCAGTTGGGACATGAACACTGAAGCTTTCTTT.

J is TRBJ2-7 and V is TRBV5-1; 10 bases match TRBD1. V was pared by 3 bases and J by 5 bases, with 5 bases of the junction left unmatched. The germline V gene has CDR1 SGHRS and CDR2 YFSETQ. The length of the CDR3 is 14 residues. The CDR3 reads CASSSRGQGNEQYF. The CDR3 bases are TGCGCCAGCAGCTCACGGGGACAGGGGAACGAGCAGTACTTC.